Below are 10 T cell receptor beta chains sequenced from a single sample in a study of cytomegalovirus exposure and HLA in healthy donors. This PCR relied on a set of 60 Vbeta primers and 13 Jbeta primers. Only in-frame clones appear in the TCRdb table, and some are missing; sequencing was by immunoSEQ multiplex PCR. This sample yields 200,000 to 300,000 clones, of which about 81% are seen a single time; roughly 5% belongs to the top ten. The sequencing sample was made of PBMCs. The receptors originated from a woman between 35 and 50 years old in good health and CMV-seropositive.

V and J are TRBV2 and TRBJ2-1; 7 bases line up with TRBD2. V was pared by 7 bases and J by 4 bases, with 10 bases of the junction left unmatched. From germline, CDR1 is SNHLY and CDR2 FYNNEI. The CDR3 is 15 residues long. The CDR3 here is CASILRGGAYNEQFF. DNA for the CDR3: TGTGCCAGCATCTTACGGGGAGGGGCGTACAATGAGCAGTTCTTC.

The chain couples TRBV10-3 to TRBJ2-1; 8 nucleotides line up with TRBD2. The V and J ends lost 0 bases and 7 bases, in that order; junction bases with no gene match: 8. CDR3 size: 16 residues. Germline values: CDR1 ENHRY, CDR2 SYGVKD. CDR3 sequence (DNA): TGTGCCATCAGTGAGTCGAGCCGGGGGGGCATGAATGAGCAGTTCTTC. Its translation: CAISESSRGGMNEQFF.

J is TRBJ1-2 and V is TRBV28; maybe TRBD1 (6 bases). V lost 5 bases and J lost 4, with 17 bases in between. The CDR3 is 15 amino acids. Germline CDR1 reads MDHEN; CDR2 reads SYDVKM. Here the CDR3 reads CASSPSQQGVYGYTF. The CDR3 bases are TGTGCCAGCAGTCCGTCACAACAGGGAGTCTATGGCTACACCTTC.

The chain has TRBV19 and TRBJ2-2, with 7 bases matching TRBD1. Trimming cost V 9 bases and J 0 bases; bases outside gene matches: 4. The CDR3 loop spans 14 amino acids. Germline V gives CDR1 LNHDA, CDR2 SQIVND (reference sequence). The CDR3 nucleotides are TGTGCCAGCGCTGGGACAGCGAACACCGGGGAGCTGTTTTTT. It specifies CASAGTANTGELFF.

This clone was detected a few times. J is TRBJ1-5 and V is TRBV19; no definite D call. CDR3 length: 15 amino acids. Germline V lookup: CDR1 LNHDA, CDR2 SQIVND (reference sequence). With 1 base removed from V and 2 bases from J, the gap between germline ends came to 9 bases. The CDR3 sequence is CASSIVETGNQPQHF. CDR3 in DNA: TGTGCCAGTAGTATAGTTGAAACGGGCAATCAGCCCCAGCATTTT.

CDR3 region: CASSVGLGADEAFF. CDR3 in DNA: TGTGCCAGCAGCGTAGGCCTGGGGGCTGATGAAGCTTTCTTT. This chain connects TRBV9 to TRBJ1-1; weak D call: TRBD1 (6 bases). Germline-derived CDR1 and CDR2 are SGDLS and YYNGEE. V was shortened by 0 bases and J by 7 bases, with 13 bases between the two germline ends. This CDR3 spans 14 amino acids. The full variable domain, rest sourced from reference TRBV9 and TRBJ1-1, is DSGVTQTPKHLITATGQRVTLRCSPRSGDLSVYWYQQSLDQGLQFLIQYYNGEERAKGNILERFSAQQFPDLHSELNLSSLELGDSALYFCASSVGLGADEAFFGQGTRLTVV.

This chain joins TRBV7-9 and TRBJ2-3; D unresolved. The V gene's germline CDR1 is SEHNR and CDR2 FQNEAQ (reference sequence). The CDR3 totals 13 residues. V dropped 8 bases and J dropped 6 bases, with 15 bases sitting between them. Here the CDR3 reads CASGRQPFDTQYF. The CDR3 DNA follows: TGTGCCAGCGGCAGGCAGCCCTTCGATACGCAGTATTTT. The full variable domain, rest sourced from reference TRBV7-9 and TRBJ2-3, is DTGVSQNPRHKITKRGQNVTFRCDPISEHNRLYWYRQTLGQGPEFLTYFQNEAQLEKSRLLSDRFSAERPKGSFSTLEIQRTEQGDSAMYLCASGRQPFDTQYFGPGTRLTVL.

The table lists this clone with a count of one. V gene TRBV7-2 combines with J gene TRBJ2-2; D not certain. The CDR3 spans 15 residues. Per the germline V gene, CDR1 is SGHTA and CDR2 is FQGNSA. Deletions cut 5 bases from V and 6 bases from J, with 16 bases between. CDR3 sequence: CASSDRLAPAGELFF. DNA of the CDR3: TGTGCCAGCAGCGACCGACTCGCCCCCGCCGGGGAGCTGTTTTTT.

The chain is built from TRBV29-1 and TRBJ1-2, with D possibly TRBD1 on 5 matching bases. V was clipped by 3 bases and J by 8 bases, with 16 bases between them. Germline V gene sequence: CDR1 SQVTM, CDR2 ANQGSEA. This CDR3 spans 13 amino acids. In nucleotides, the CDR3 is TGCAGCGTTGAGCAGGGCGGGGCGTGGGGCTACACCTTC. Protein product: CSVEQGGAWGYTF.

The J gene is TRBJ2-2, the V gene TRBV7-9; 9 bases are shared with TRBD2. The ends lost 5 bases at V and 5 bases at J; junction bases unmatched: 9. The CDR3 contains 16 residues. Germline V gene data show CDR1 as SEHNR and CDR2 as FQNEAQ (reference sequence). This CDR3 is CASSRLAVLETGELFF. The CDR3 DNA reads as TGTGCCAGCAGCCGACTAGCGGTTTTAGAAACCGGGGAGCTGTTTTTT.